A single sample is the source of the 23 T cell receptor beta chains below, sequenced in a study of shared clonotypes between healthy human individuals. The assay was immunoSEQ multiplex PCR, and TCRdb's table has in-frame clones only and misses some. This table has roughly 2.2 million clones, 85% to 95% appearing once. Sequencing used naive CD4+ T cells from PBMCs. Subset given: CD45RA+ positively selected. The receptors derive from a man in his late teens or twenties in good health. Some clones in this sample may be carry-over from other donors' samples.

A note on this clone: An end of the junction differs from the germline gene, which may be a read error. This sequence joins TRBV6-1 and TRBJ2-7; D unresolved. The CDR3 length is 12 residues. CDR1 is MNHNS and CDR2 is SASEGT in the germline V gene. CDR3 loop: CAISDQTEEQYF. The CDR3 DNA reads as TGTGCCATCAGTGACCAAACAGAGGAGCAGTACTTC.

The gene calls are TRBV11-2 and TRBJ2-3, with 9 nucleotides matching TRBD1. V gave up 3 bases and J gave up 4 bases; unmatched junction bases: 11. Germline V CDR1 and CDR2: SGHAT, FQNNGV. The CDR3 is 17 residues long. This CDR3 is CASSFTRPGQGPDTQYF. The CDR3 DNA reads TGTGCCAGCAGCTTCACAAGACCGGGACAGGGCCCAGATACGCAGTATTTT.

The CDR3 DNA sequence: TGTGCCATCAGTGAGCATCAGGCGCCGGCCCAGCATTTT. Encoded protein: CAISEHQAPAQHF. The J gene is TRBJ1-5, the V gene TRBV10-3; D is undetermined. Germline CDR1 is ENHRY and CDR2 is SYGVKD. The CDR3 is 13 residues long. V was clipped by 2 bases and J by 11 bases, with 13 bases between them.

This clone came up once. The chain combines TRBV29-1 with TRBJ2-1; TRBD2 matches at 8 bases. CDR1 and CDR2 from the germline V gene are SQVTM and ANQGSEA. V lost 2 bases, J lost 8 bases, and 8 bases stayed unmatched. CDR3 length: 14 amino acids. The CDR3 is CSVEKLADDDEQFF. The CDR3 region has the DNA TGCAGCGTTGAAAAACTAGCGGATGACGATGAGCAGTTCTTC.

A remark on this clone: Other DNA sequences of this sample code for an identical CDR3. This chain links TRBV28 with TRBJ2-6, with 7 nucleotides matching TRBD2. V shed 8 bases, J shed 0 bases, and the junction held 1 base outside the gene matches. Germline V gene data show CDR1 as MDHEN and CDR2 as SYDVKM. This CDR3 is built from 14 residues. The CDR3, as DNA: TGTGCCAGCGGGAGGGGCTCTGGGGCCAACGTCCTGACTTTC. Amino acid sequence: CASGRGSGANVLTF.

This clone was picked up a small number of times. The gene calls are TRBV28 and TRBJ1-5; TRBD1 matches 12 bases. V trimming: 4 bases; J trimming: 7 bases; junction bases outside the gene matches: 8. The CDR3 is 16 residues long. The germline gives CDR1 MDHEN, CDR2 SYDVKM. This CDR3 is CASSSLGQGADQPQHF. The CDR3 DNA sequence: TGTGCCAGCAGTTCGTTGGGACAGGGGGCCGACCAGCCCCAGCATTTT. The full variable domain, with the rest looked up from reference TRBV28 and TRBJ1-5, is DVKVTQSSRYLVKRTGEKVFLECVQDMDHENMFWYRQDPGLGLRLIYFSYDVKMKEKGDIPEGYSVSREKKERFSLILESASTNQTSMYLCASSSLGQGADQPQHFGDGTRLSIL.

The chain joins TRBV7-2 to TRBJ2-3; D is uncertain. This CDR3 has 14 amino acids. V lost 4 bases, J lost 2 bases, and 10 bases lay in between. In germline, CDR1 is SGHTA, CDR2 FQGNSA. The CDR3 here is CASSSSTYTDTQYF. DNA of the CDR3: TGTGCCAGCAGCTCCTCTACCTACACAGATACGCAGTATTTT. Looking up the rest from reference TRBV7-2 and TRBJ2-3 gives the full variable domain: GAGVSQSPSNKVTEKGKDVELRCDPISGHTALYWYRQSLGQGLEFLIYFQGNSAPDKSGLPSDRFSAERTGGSVSTLTIQRTQQEDSAVYLCASSSSTYTDTQYFGPGTRLTVL.

The V and J genes are TRBV5-1 and TRBJ2-5; D remains unclear. CDR3 length: 12 amino acids. CDR1 and CDR2 from the germline V gene are SGHRS and YFSETQ. The V and J ends lost 2 bases and 10 bases respectively, with 12 bases between them. This CDR3 is CASSFSHGRQYF. The DNA for the CDR3 is TGCGCCAGCAGCTTTAGCCATGGTCGCCAGTACTTC.

The V and J genes are TRBV4-2 and TRBJ2-1; TRBD1 might be the D (6 bases). Germline CDR1 LGHNA, CDR2 YNFKEQ. The CDR3 totals 15 residues. With 0 bases removed from V and 8 bases from J, the gap between germline ends came to 14 bases. The DNA for the CDR3 is TGTGCCAGCAGCCAAGATCTCACCAGGGGTCATGAGCAGTTCTTC. Residues: CASSQDLTRGHEQFF.

The rearrangement joins TRBV4-1 to TRBJ2-7, with no clear D. The V end lost 4 bases, the J end lost 6 bases, and 22 bases lay between the germline ends. This CDR3 comprises 16 residues. CDR1 and CDR2 from the germline V gene are MGHRA and YSYEKL. CDR3 coding DNA: TGCGCCAGCAGCCCCGTAGGTGGCCTCCTGGACGGCGAGCAGTACTTC. Translated: CASSPVGGLLDGEQYF.

The chain has TRBV28 and TRBJ2-7; 9 positions agree with TRBD1. With 4 bases clipped from V and 4 bases from J, the junction kept 11 bases outside the gene matches. This CDR3 comprises 16 residues. Germline V gene data show CDR1 as MDHEN and CDR2 as SYDVKM. The chain's CDR3 is CASSSTRDRERYEQYF. CDR3 bases: TGTGCCAGCAGTTCCACCCGGGACAGGGAGAGATACGAGCAGTACTTC.

The chain joins TRBV12-5 to TRBJ2-1; D not certain. The length of the CDR3 is 14 residues. The V end lost 1 base, the J end lost 6 bases, and 10 bases lay between the germline ends. Germline loops: CDR1 LGHNT, CDR2 FRNRAP. In DNA, the CDR3 is TGTGCTAGTGGTTTGGGTCTCCCGGGCAATGAGCAGTTCTTC. Translating it yields CASGLGLPGNEQFF.

This chain joins TRBV28 and TRBJ2-7; D possibly corresponds to TRBD2 (5 bases). The V and J ends lost 7 bases and 3 bases respectively, with 13 bases between them. Looked up from germline, CDR1 is MDHEN and CDR2 is SYDVKM. CDR3 length equals 13 residues. The DNA for the CDR3 is TGTGCCAGCACTTCGGGGATCAACTACGAGCAGTACTTC. It yields the protein CASTSGINYEQYF.

J is TRBJ2-5 and V is TRBV5-1, with D possibly matching TRBD2 (5 bases). Germline loops: CDR1 SGHRS, CDR2 YFSETQ. The CDR3 has 16 amino acids. Trimming took 4 bases from V and 1 from J, leaving 17 bases between them. The CDR3, as DNA: TGCGCCAGCAGCGGAGAGGGTTGGGGTTCCCAAGAGACCCAGTACTTC. Protein: CASSGEGWGSQETQYF.

This sequence joins TRBV4-2 and TRBJ2-5; D tentatively reads TRBD1 or TRBD2 (5 bases each). Germline V gene sequence: CDR1 LGHNA, CDR2 YNFKEQ. The V end was cut by 5 bases, the J end by 4 bases, with 14 bases between. The CDR3 is 14 residues long. Written as DNA, the CDR3 is TGTGCCAGCAGCTCAAGCGGTGGGGCAGAGACCCAGTACTTC. The encoded protein is CASSSSGGAETQYF.

V is TRBV28 and J is TRBJ2-7; 16 nucleotides line up with TRBD2. The CDR3 runs 16 residues. Germline loops: CDR1 MDHEN, CDR2 SYDVKM. V lost 6 bases to trimming and J lost 4 bases; unmatched junction nucleotides: 6. The CDR3 region is CASSKGLAGGRYEQYF. The CDR3 nucleotides read TGTGCCAGCAGCAAGGGACTAGCGGGAGGGCGGTACGAGCAGTACTTC.

The rearrangement links TRBV25-1 to TRBJ1-2, with TRBD1 matching over 8 bases. V lost 5 bases and J lost 7; bases outside the gene matches: 12. This CDR3 contains 15 residues. CDR1 MGHDK and CDR2 SYGVNS come from the germline V gene. CDR3 sequence reads: CASSPSDRVGTGYTF. The DNA for the CDR3 is TGTGCCAGCAGTCCCTCGGACAGGGTAGGGACTGGCTACACCTTC.

Concerning this clone itself: The same CDR3 arises from other DNA sequences in this sample as well. The chain uses TRBV7-8 and TRBJ1-1; D gene unclear. This CDR3 spans 14 amino acids. Trimming removed 1 base at V and 0 bases at J, with 6 bases between. CDR1 is SGHVS, CDR2 FQNEAQ, per germline. The CDR3 DNA reads as TGTGCCAGCAGCTTAGTGCACCTGAACACTGAAGCTTTCTTT. It codes for CASSLVHLNTEAFF.

The gene calls are TRBV7-2 and TRBJ2-7, with no clear D. The germline V gene has CDR1 SGHTA and CDR2 FQGNSA. The CDR3 has 16 amino acids. Trimming stripped 2 bases from V and 0 bases from J, with 14 bases between. In DNA form, the CDR3 reads TGTGCCAGCAGCTTAAGTCCATCTAGGAGCTCCTACGAGCAGTACTTC. It translates to CASSLSPSRSSYEQYF.

J is TRBJ2-2 and V is TRBV2; 9 nucleotides line up with TRBD1. Germline assignment: CDR1 SNHLY and CDR2 FYNNEI. This CDR3 has 17 amino acids. With V trimmed by 4 bases and J by 2 bases, 8 bases remained unmatched. CDR3 region: CASSGYGTGLNTGELFF. CDR3 bases: TGTGCCAGCAGTGGCTACGGGACAGGGCTAAACACCGGGGAGCTGTTTTTT.

V gene TRBV23-1 combines with J gene TRBJ2-7; D might be TRBD2 (6 bases). TRBV23-1 is flagged as an ORF with uncertain function. V gave up 7 bases and J gave up 2 bases, with 18 bases separating them. The CDR3 has 15 amino acids. CDR3: CASITAGLVPYEQYF. In DNA, the CDR3 is TGCGCCAGCATCACGGCGGGGCTGGTCCCCTACGAGCAGTACTTC.

This clone was observed once. The chain links TRBV10-1 to TRBJ2-7; TRBD2 matches 12 bases. Germline loops: CDR1 WNHNN, CDR2 SYGVQD (reference sequence). The V segment lost 10 bases and the J segment 0 bases; nucleotides outside the gene matches: 4. CDR3 length: 14 residues. CDR3 bases: TGCGCCACCGCGACTAGCGGGAGCTCCTACGAGCAGTACTTC. Translated, it gives CATATSGSSYEQYF.

In DNA form, the CDR3 reads TGTGCCAGCACCCGCGGGACAGCCTATGGCTACACCTTC. Amino acid sequence: CASTRGTAYGYTF. The genes are TRBV6-6 and TRBJ1-2, with TRBD1 matching 7 bases. The trim removed 7 bases at V and 4 bases at J, leaving 6 bases unmatched. Germline V lookup: CDR1 MNHNY, CDR2 SVGAGI (reference sequence). This CDR3 comprises 13 residues.